These 18 T cell receptor beta chains came from one sample sequenced in a study of cytomegalovirus exposure and HLA in healthy donors. Profiling relied on immunoSEQ multiplex PCR, and the TCRdb table lists in-frame clones only, not all of them. In the table there are 120,000 or so clones, roughly 90% of which are singletons. What was sequenced was PBMCs. The source of these receptors is a woman younger than 30 in good health and CMV-seronegative.

Only one count was recorded for this clone. This chain links TRBV9 with TRBJ2-5; TRBD1 matches at 7 bases. Germline CDR1 is SGDLS and CDR2 is YYNGEE. CDR3 length equals 14 residues. The ends lost 4 bases at V and 5 bases at J; junction bases unmatched: 8. The CDR3 reads CASSLEGGRETQYF. CDR3 sequence (DNA): TGTGCCAGCAGCCTCGAAGGGGGCCGGGAGACCCAGTACTTC. Full variable domain (missing parts from reference TRBV9 and TRBJ2-5): DSGVTQTPKHLITATGQRVTLRCSPRSGDLSVYWYQQSLDQGLQFLIQYYNGEERAKGNILERFSAQQFPDLHSELNLSSLELGDSALYFCASSLEGGRETQYFGPGTRLLVL.

The chain carries TRBV5-5 and TRBJ2-7; the match to TRBD2 covers 8 bases. This CDR3 spans 13 amino acids. The trim removed 3 bases at V and 3 bases at J, leaving 2 bases unmatched. Germline CDR1 is SGHKS and CDR2 is YYEKEE (reference sequence). CDR3 residues: CASSWGLDYEQYF. The CDR3 coding sequence is TGTGCCAGCAGCTGGGGACTAGACTACGAGCAGTACTTC.

The chain couples TRBV5-4 to TRBJ1-1, with 8 bases fitting TRBD1. V lost 2 bases to trimming and J lost 1 base; unmatched junction nucleotides: 4. Germline CDR1 and CDR2: SGHNT and YYREEE (reference sequence). The CDR3 consists of 15 residues. DNA of the CDR3: TGTGCCAGCAGCTTCTTAACAGGGGGGAACACTGAAGCTTTCTTT. Its protein is CASSFLTGGNTEAFF.

The CDR3 loop is CASSLVHMNTEAFF. The CDR3 DNA reads as TGTGCCAGCAGCTTAGTCCACATGAACACTGAAGCTTTCTTT. This chain connects TRBV11-2 to TRBJ1-1; D not resolved. Trimming left V 1 base short and J 0 bases short, with 6 bases between. The CDR3 sequence is 14 residues long. Germline lookup yields CDR1 SGHAT and CDR2 FQNNGV.

This clone was recorded a few times. This CDR3 reads CASSFASAMGGPGELFF. In DNA, the CDR3 is TGTGCCAGCAGCTTTGCCAGCGCAATGGGGGGTCCCGGGGAGCTGTTTTTT. This chain joins TRBV7-8 and TRBJ2-2; D is perhaps TRBD2 (6 bases). This CDR3 region has 17 residues. Germline V gives CDR1 SGHVS, CDR2 FQNEAQ. Trimming cost V 3 bases and J 6 bases, with 20 bases left between them.

This rearrangement joins TRBV30 to TRBJ2-2; TRBD2 matches at 11 bases. The CDR3 is made up of 15 amino acids. Germline values: CDR1 GTSNPN, CDR2 SVGIG (reference sequence). Germline trimming cut 3 bases from V and 3 bases from J; bases unmatched to any gene: 3. CDR3 sequence: CAWRGTSGDTGELFF. CDR3 DNA sequence: TGTGCCTGGAGAGGGACTAGCGGAGACACCGGGGAGCTGTTTTTT.

The rearrangement joins TRBV6-5 to TRBJ1-4; the match to TRBD1 covers 8 bases. The CDR3 totals 14 residues. V lost 6 bases to trimming and J lost 9 bases; unmatched junction nucleotides: 9. CDR1 is MNHEY and CDR2 is SVGAGI in the germline V gene. CDR3 DNA sequence: TGTGCCAGCAGCCACAGGACAGGGCAGAAAAAACTGTTTTTT. This gives the protein CASSHRTGQKKLFF.

This chain joins TRBV28 and TRBJ2-1; 10 nucleotides agree with TRBD2. CDR3 size: 17 residues. After removal of 8 bases from V and 0 bases from J, the junction contained 10 bases not matched to a gene. CDR1 is MDHEN, CDR2 SYDVKM, per germline. The chain's CDR3 is CASQREGVSSSYNEQFF. In DNA, the CDR3 is TGTGCCAGCCAGCGGGAGGGAGTATCTTCCTCCTACAATGAGCAGTTCTTC.

In this sample, this clone turned up once. J is TRBJ2-2 and V is TRBV7-3; D gene uncertain. This CDR3 has 15 residues. The V gene's germline CDR1 is SGHTA and CDR2 FQGTGA. V lost 2 bases to trimming and J lost 2 bases, with 9 bases between them. CDR3 nucleotide sequence: TGTGCCAGCAGCTTAGGTGGCGGCAACACCGGGGAGCTGTTTTTT. Translated: CASSLGGGNTGELFF.

This clone has only a few counts. The chain joins TRBV30 to TRBJ2-3; 14 bases are a match to TRBD2. CDR1 is GTSNPN, CDR2 SVGIG, per germline (reference sequence). Trimming cost V 2 bases and J 15 bases; bases outside gene matches: 7. The CDR3 loop spans 13 amino acids. The CDR3 spells CAWSTSTSGRAYF. CDR3 coding DNA: TGTGCCTGGAGTACTTCGACTAGCGGGAGGGCCTATTTT.

The chain joins TRBV19 to TRBJ1-1; 12 bases are shared with TRBD1. With 3 bases clipped from V and 1 base from J, the junction kept 12 bases outside the gene matches. The CDR3 spans 19 residues. CDR1 and CDR2 from the germline V gene are LNHDA and SQIVND (reference sequence). The CDR3 nucleotides are TGTGCCAGTAGTATGGGGGACAGGGGGCCCCCAAAGTCGAACACTGAAGCTTTCTTT. This gives the protein CASSMGDRGPPKSNTEAFF.

The CDR3 loop is CASTRTGGGRETQYF. CDR3 nucleotides: TGCGCCAGCACCCGGACAGGTGGTGGACGAGAGACCCAGTACTTC. The chain joins TRBV5-1 to TRBJ2-5; 7 nucleotides align to TRBD1. The CDR3 has 15 amino acids. Germline values: CDR1 SGHRS, CDR2 YFSETQ. J was trimmed by 4 bases and V by 6 bases; bases with no gene match: 12.

The chain combines TRBV29-1 with TRBJ2-1; possibly TRBD2 for D (6 bases). The V gene lost 3 bases and the J gene lost 4 bases, with 19 bases spanning the gap. CDR1 and CDR2 (germline): SQVTM, ANQGSEA. The CDR3 extends over 16 amino acids. The CDR3 sequence: CSVDGLANTIYNEQFF. CDR3 DNA: TGCAGCGTTGACGGGCTAGCGAACACCATTTACAATGAGCAGTTCTTC.

This rearrangement joins TRBV30 to TRBJ2-1; tentative D call: TRBD2 (6 bases). Trimming took off 6 bases at V and 9 bases at J, with 15 bases between the two ends. Germline values: CDR1 GTSNPN, CDR2 SVGIG (reference sequence). The CDR3 contains 12 residues. The DNA of the CDR3 is TGTGCCTGCCCTTTGGCGGGGAGTGAGCAGTTCTTC. This gives the protein CACPLAGSEQFF.

The chain joins TRBV4-1 to TRBJ2-3, with 9 bases matching TRBD2. The CDR3 runs to 16 residues. Germline V gene lookup returns CDR1 MGHRA and CDR2 YSYEKL. V dropped 1 base and J dropped 4; count of bases not matched to a gene: 6. The CDR3 nucleotides read TGCGCCAGCAGCCAAGTCGGCGGGGGGGCCTCAGATACGCAGTATTTT. As protein: CASSQVGGGASDTQYF.

This clone was seen a single time. The chain uses TRBV7-9 and TRBJ2-1; a weak D match, TRBD2 (5 bases). The CDR3 spans 13 residues. V was clipped by 0 bases and J by 8 bases, with 8 bases between them. Germline V gene lookup returns CDR1 SEHNR and CDR2 FQNEAQ (reference sequence). The CDR3 protein is CASSLAGADEQFF. The CDR3 DNA follows: TGTGCCAGCAGCTTAGCGGGAGCCGATGAGCAGTTCTTC.

The V and J genes are TRBV13 and TRBJ2-3, with TRBD2 matching 9 bases. Per germline, CDR1 PRHDT and CDR2 FYEKMQ (reference sequence). The length of the CDR3 is 15 residues. Losses at the gene ends were 3 bases for V and 4 bases for J; bases not matched to a gene: 5. As DNA, the CDR3 is TGTGCCAGCAGCTTTAGCGGGAGAGGGCCAGATACGCAGTATTTT. Translation: CASSFSGRGPDTQYF.

The gene calls are TRBV5-1 and TRBJ2-5; possible D gene TRBD1, 6 bases. The CDR3 runs to 13 residues. The V end was cut by 4 bases, the J end by 9 bases, with 16 bases between. Germline V CDR1 and CDR2: SGHRS, YFSETQ. CDR3 in DNA: TGCGCCAGCAGCGAGAATACAGGGAAGGCCCAGTACTTC. Protein product: CASSENTGKAQYF.